This note documents a single T cell receptor (beta chain) sequence. Its cognate antigen is unknown. The sample originates from a study of blood T cells in healthy people across ages. Study outcomes and limitations: It was held that the diversity estimates obtained from one million T cells were underestimates. The CMV status of each donor remained undetermined, and this could have confounded shifts in expanded clonotypes.

It was approximately 10 milliliters of peripheral blood that were drawn from each donor. CDR3 size: 13 residues. The germline gives CDR1 DFQATT, CDR2 SNEGSKA (reference sequence). With V trimmed by 4 bases and J by 10 bases, 7 bases remained unmatched. The second PCR ran about 6 to 12 cycles with a sample-barcoded 5' primer and J-beta primers. A 12-random-nucleotide template-switch adaptor tagged each cDNA molecule. TCRdb recomputed calls from the 5' RACE reads with MiXCR, one row per CDR3 protein. In the table there are 1.5 million to 2 million distinct CDR3 sequences, about 28% of which are singletons.

The sequence was obtained from a woman in her 30s in good health. The source material was blood. The chain combines TRBV20-1 with TRBJ2-1; TRBD2 matches 10 bases. CDR3 region: CSAKAGGPWEQFF. CDR3 nucleotides: TGCAGTGCTAAAGCGGGAGGGCCGTGGGAGCAGTTCTTC.